A selection of T cell receptor beta chains follows, all from one sample in a study of molecular identifiers for immune sequencing clone quantification. A single record per CDR3 protein comes from TCRdb applying MiXCR to the PCR reads. Of under 800,000 distinct CDR3 sequences listed, over 25% are singletons. What was sequenced was naive CD8+ T cells from blood, with Jurkat cell RNA spiked in. The receptors come from a human donor in good health. Some libraries in this study had Jurkat cell RNA spiked in. The CDR3 runs from the conserved cysteine through the conserved F or W. Clone size is given for some rows only: seen once, a few or many times, or a class if the clone is expanded.

J | V | size | CDR3
TRBJ1-4 | TRBV6-5 | many | CASSYNSGDEKLFF
TRBJ1-6 | TRBV6-5 | few | CASSYRTGRPDSPLHF
TRBJ2-7 | TRBV19 | NA | CASSGNRNSYEQYF
TRBJ2-2 | TRBV7-9 | NA | CASRGGGPNTGELFF
TRBJ2-7 | TRBV9 | few | CASSVEQADEQYF
TRBJ1-5 | TRBV28 | many | CASGPQVRNQPQHF
TRBJ2-1 | TRBV4-1 | many | CASSQAFSGGFEFF
TRBJ1-1 | TRBV20-1 | NA | CSARVTREGEAFF
TRBJ2-1 | TRBV7-9 | few | CASSLAPGEYNEQFF
TRBJ2-1 | TRBV6-5 | NA | CASSSGQAYNEQFF
TRBJ1-5 | TRBV6-2/TRBV6-3 | many | CASRHDSSNQPQHF
TRBJ2-1 | TRBV7-9 | NA | CASSSTGQNNEQFF
TRBJ2-7 | TRBV6-5 | few | CASSYGESSYEQYF
TRBJ1-5 | TRBV20-1 | NA | CSAPIRDTIGYYSNQPQHF
TRBJ2-7 | TRBV6-5 | many | CASSSGTRSYEQYF
TRBJ2-3 | TRBV6-2/TRBV6-3 | NA | CASSYRQGRRTDTQYF
TRBJ1-5 | TRBV28 | NA | CASSNRGFGQPQHF
TRBJ2-3 | TRBV28 | many | CASSYQDTDTQYF
TRBJ2-5 | TRBV4-3 | NA | CASSRGLAGGRYETQYF
TRBJ1-5 | TRBV19 | few | CASRLTGYNQPQHF
TRBJ1-4 | TRBV4-1 | NA | CASSLTSRDRAEKLFF
TRBJ2-7 | TRBV4-3 | many | CASSQDRGLAYEQYF
TRBJ2-3 | TRBV7-6 | NA | CASSLLTGGGGKRDTDTQYF
TRBJ1-6 | TRBV2 | NA | CAGSESYRSYNSPLHF
TRBJ2-3 | TRBV5-5 | many | CASSFTHPSTDTQYF
TRBJ2-1 | TRBV7-8 | many | CASSLEIYNEQFF
TRBJ1-6 | TRBV7-9 | many | CASSLGQLSPLHF
TRBJ2-5 | TRBV2 | NA | CASRATGGVGETQYF
TRBJ2-7 | TRBV18 | many | CASSPDRTYEQYF
TRBJ2-2 | TRBV6-5 | NA | CASSYPSGNTGELFF
TRBJ2-1 | TRBV7-9 | many | CASSLVHNEQFF
TRBJ2-7 | TRBV19 | few | CASSVTGSRSYEQYF
TRBJ2-2 | TRBV4-3 | NA | CASSRLGPAGELFF
TRBJ2-3 | TRBV7-9 | many | CASSFGVINTDTQYF
TRBJ1-1 | TRBV2 | many | CASNRQNTEAFF
TRBJ2-5 | TRBV6-1 | NA | CASSPGLAGEYKETQYF
TRBJ2-7 | TRBV6-2/TRBV6-3 | NA | CASSYSPRTGELYEQYF
TRBJ1-6 | TRBV27 | NA | CASRAEGTGNSPLHF
TRBJ2-7 | TRBV5-6 | few | CASSLLAQSEQYF
TRBJ2-2 | TRBV4-1 | NA | CASSQEIGTGGELFF
TRBJ1-4 | TRBV4-1 | few | CASSRGTGGEKLFF
TRBJ1-1 | TRBV27 | NA | CASSLGFSTEAFF
TRBJ2-3 | TRBV7-9 | many | CASSPGQGTDTQYF
TRBJ2-5 | TRBV24-1 | NA | CATSDLGTGGETQYF
TRBJ2-3 | TRBV7-2 | many | CASSPGAFVSADTQYF
TRBJ2-1 | TRBV27 | few | CASSLYLAGGPDEQFF
TRBJ2-5 | TRBV7-9 | few | CASSPPSFAGGKETQYF
TRBJ1-4 | TRBV6-6 | NA | CASSDPLGNEKLFF
TRBJ2-7 | TRBV6-5 | NA | CASSYGRTGTYEQYF
TRBJ2-2 | TRBV13 | few | CASSPAPEGQAGELFF
TRBJ2-3 | TRBV28 | NA | CASSLLQGRPDTQYF